The following is a T cell receptor beta chain sequence with its context. Some clones are missing from TCRdb's copy, which holds only in-frame ones; the method was immunoSEQ multiplex PCR. Of 300,000 to 450,000 clones in the sample, more than 75% were seen once. Trimming cost V 4 bases and J 1 base, with 11 bases left between them. CDR1 is MRHNA, CDR2 SNTAGT, per germline. CDR3 length: 15 residues. This sample is drawn from a study of blood T cell repertoires in COVID-19. Cohort placement rested on clinical history that participants reported themselves. Donors in Cohort 3 counted as recovered after two negative PCRs, clearance, or symptom resolution.

The source is a woman between 18 and 29 years old who had recovered from COVID-19. Sequencing used PBMCs or T cells enriched from blood (not recorded which). V is TRBV6-4 and J is TRBJ2-1; possibly TRBD2 for D (6 bases). As DNA, the CDR3 is TGTGCCAGCAGTGCCAGGACTACATCCTACAATGAGCAGTTCTTC. This translates into CASSARTTSYNEQFF.